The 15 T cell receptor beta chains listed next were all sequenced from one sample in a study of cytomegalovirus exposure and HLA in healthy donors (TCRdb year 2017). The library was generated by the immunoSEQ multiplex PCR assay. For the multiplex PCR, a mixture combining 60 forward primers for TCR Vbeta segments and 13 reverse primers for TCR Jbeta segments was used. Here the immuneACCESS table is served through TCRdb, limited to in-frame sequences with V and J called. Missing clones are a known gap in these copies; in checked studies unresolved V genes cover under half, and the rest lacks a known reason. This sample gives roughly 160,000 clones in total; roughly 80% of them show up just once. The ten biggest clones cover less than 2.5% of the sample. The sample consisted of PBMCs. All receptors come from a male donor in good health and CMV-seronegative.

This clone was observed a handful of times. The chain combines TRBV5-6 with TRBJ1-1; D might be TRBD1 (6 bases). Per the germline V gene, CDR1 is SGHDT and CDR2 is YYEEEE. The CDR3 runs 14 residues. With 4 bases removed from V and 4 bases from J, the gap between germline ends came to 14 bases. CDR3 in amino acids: CASSETNRVTEAFF. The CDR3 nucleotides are TGTGCCAGCAGCGAGACCAACAGGGTCACTGAAGCTTTCTTT.

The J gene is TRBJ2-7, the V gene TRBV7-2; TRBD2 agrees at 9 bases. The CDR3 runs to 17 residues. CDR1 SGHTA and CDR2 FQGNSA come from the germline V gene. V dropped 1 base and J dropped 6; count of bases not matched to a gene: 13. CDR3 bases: TGTGCCAGCAGCTTAGAGCTAGCGGGGTCCGGGGGATTCGAGCAGTACTTC. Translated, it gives CASSLELAGSGGFEQYF.

The CDR3 coding sequence is TGTGCCTCATTTAGGGACTTGAGCTCCTACAATGAGCAGTTCTTC. This encodes CASFRDLSSYNEQFF. The chain is built from TRBV10-3 and TRBJ2-1, with D perhaps TRBD2 (6 bases). The V and J ends lost 11 bases and 0 bases respectively, with 17 bases between them. Germline V gene data show CDR1 as ENHRY and CDR2 as SYGVKD. The CDR3 sequence is 15 residues long.

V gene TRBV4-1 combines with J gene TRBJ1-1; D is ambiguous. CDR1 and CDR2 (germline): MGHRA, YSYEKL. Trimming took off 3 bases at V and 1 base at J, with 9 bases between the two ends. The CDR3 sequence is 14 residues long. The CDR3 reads CASSQNSQNTEAFF. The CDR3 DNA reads TGCGCCAGCAGCCAGAACAGCCAGAACACTGAAGCTTTCTTT.

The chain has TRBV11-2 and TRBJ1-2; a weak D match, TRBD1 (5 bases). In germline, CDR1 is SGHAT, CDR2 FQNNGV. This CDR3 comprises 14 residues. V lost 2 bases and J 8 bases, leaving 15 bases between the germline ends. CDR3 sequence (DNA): TGTGCCAGCAGCTTACAAACCCAGGGTCAAGGCTACACCTTC. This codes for CASSLQTQGQGYTF.

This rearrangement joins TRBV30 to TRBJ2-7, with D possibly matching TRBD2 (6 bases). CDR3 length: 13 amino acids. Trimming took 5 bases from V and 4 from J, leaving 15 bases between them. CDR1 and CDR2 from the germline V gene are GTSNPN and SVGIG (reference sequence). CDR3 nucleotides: TGTGCCTGGGCGGAGGGCATTTGGTACGAGCAGTACTTC. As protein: CAWAEGIWYEQYF.

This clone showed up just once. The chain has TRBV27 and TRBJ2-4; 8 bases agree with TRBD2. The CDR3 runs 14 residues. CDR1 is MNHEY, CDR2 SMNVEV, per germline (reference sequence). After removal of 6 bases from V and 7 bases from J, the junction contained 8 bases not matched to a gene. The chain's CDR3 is CASSQDTGGNIQYF. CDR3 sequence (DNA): TGTGCCAGCAGCCAGGACACGGGAGGGAACATTCAGTACTTC.

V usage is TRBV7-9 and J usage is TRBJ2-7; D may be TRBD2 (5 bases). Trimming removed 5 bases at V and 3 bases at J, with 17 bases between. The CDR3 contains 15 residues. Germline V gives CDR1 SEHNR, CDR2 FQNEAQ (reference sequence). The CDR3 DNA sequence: TGTGCCAGCAGCCCCCCGGAGGCACTATTCTACGAGCAGTACTTC. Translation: CASSPPEALFYEQYF.

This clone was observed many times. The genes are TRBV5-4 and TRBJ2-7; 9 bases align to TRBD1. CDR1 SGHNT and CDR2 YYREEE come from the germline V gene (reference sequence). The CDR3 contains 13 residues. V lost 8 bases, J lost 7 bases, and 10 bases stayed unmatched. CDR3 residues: CASNRDRVQEQYF. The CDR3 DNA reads TGTGCCAGTAACCGGGACAGGGTGCAAGAGCAGTACTTC.

CDR3 residues: CASTPGQGNEKLFF. CDR3 bases: TGTGCCAGCACTCCGGGACAGGGTAATGAAAAACTGTTTTTT. V usage is TRBV7-2 and J usage is TRBJ1-4; 9 nucleotides line up with TRBD1. V was clipped by 7 bases and J by 4 bases; unmatched bases: 4. The CDR3 length is 14 residues. Looked up from germline, CDR1 is SGHTA and CDR2 is FQGNSA.

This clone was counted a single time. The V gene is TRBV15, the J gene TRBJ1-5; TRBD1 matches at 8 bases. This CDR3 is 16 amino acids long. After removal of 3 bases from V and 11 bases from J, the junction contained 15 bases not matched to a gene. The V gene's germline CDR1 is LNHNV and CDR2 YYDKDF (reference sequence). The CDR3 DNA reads TGTGCCACCAGCAGGGATGGACAGGGCCGTTTGGTTGCCCAGCATTTT. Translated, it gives CATSRDGQGRLVAQHF.

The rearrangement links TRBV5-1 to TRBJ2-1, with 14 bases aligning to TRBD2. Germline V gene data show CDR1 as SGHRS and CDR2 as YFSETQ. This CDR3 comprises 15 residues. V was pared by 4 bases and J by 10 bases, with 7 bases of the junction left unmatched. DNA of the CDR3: TGCGCCAGCAGCCTCGGGACTAGCGGGAGCGGGGAGCAGTTCTTC. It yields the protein CASSLGTSGSGEQFF.

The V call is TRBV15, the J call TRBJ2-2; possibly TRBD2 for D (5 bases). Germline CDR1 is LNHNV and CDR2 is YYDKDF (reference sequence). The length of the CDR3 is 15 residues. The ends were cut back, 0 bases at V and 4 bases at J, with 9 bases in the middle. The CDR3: CATSREWRSTGELFF. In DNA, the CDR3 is TGTGCCACCAGCAGAGAATGGAGGTCCACCGGGGAGCTGTTTTTT.

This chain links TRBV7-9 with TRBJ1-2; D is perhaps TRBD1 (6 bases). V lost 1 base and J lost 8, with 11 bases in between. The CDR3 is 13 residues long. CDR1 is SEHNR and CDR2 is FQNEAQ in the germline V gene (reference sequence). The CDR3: CASSLDRVGGYTF. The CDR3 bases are TGTGCCAGCAGCTTAGACAGGGTCGGCGGCTACACCTTC.

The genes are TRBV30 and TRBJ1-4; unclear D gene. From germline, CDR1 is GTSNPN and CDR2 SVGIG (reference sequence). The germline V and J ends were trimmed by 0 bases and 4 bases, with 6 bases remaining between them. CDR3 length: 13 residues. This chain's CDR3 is CAWSVRFNEKLFF. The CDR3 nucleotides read TGTGCCTGGAGTGTACGGTTTAATGAAAAACTGTTTTTT.